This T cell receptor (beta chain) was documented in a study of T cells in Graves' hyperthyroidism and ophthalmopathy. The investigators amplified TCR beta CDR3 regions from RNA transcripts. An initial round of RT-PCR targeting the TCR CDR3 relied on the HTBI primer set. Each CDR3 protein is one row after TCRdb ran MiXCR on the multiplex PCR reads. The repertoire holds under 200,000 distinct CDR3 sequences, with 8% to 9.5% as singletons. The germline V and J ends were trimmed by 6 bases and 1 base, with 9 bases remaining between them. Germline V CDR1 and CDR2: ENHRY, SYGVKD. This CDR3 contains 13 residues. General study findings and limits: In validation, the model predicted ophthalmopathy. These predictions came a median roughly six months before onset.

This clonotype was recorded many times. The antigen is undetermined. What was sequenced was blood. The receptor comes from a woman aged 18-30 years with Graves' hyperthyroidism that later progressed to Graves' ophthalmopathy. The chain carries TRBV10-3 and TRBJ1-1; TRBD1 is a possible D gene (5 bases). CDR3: CAISPTENTEAFF. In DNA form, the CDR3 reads TGTGCCATCAGCCCGACAGAGAACACTGAAGCTTTCTTT.